Included here is one T cell receptor beta chain sequence, with context. Its antigen is undetermined. The record originates from a study of shared clonotypes between healthy human individuals. Findings and caveats of the study: Expectations were that clonotype sharing among donors would be affected by sequencing depth.

The CDR3 has 16 residues. V shed 6 bases and J shed 0 bases, with 12 bases lying between them. The germline gives CDR1 SGHTA, CDR2 FQGTGA. Libraries were prepared by immunoSEQ multiplex PCR; TCRdb keeps only in-frame clonotypes and omits some of them. The repertoire includes approximately 1,500,000 clones, roughly 98% of them detected once, and roughly 0.45% sits in the top ten. This sequence joins TRBV7-3 and TRBJ2-6; D is uncertain. Specimen: naive CD4+ T cells sorted from blood. Subset: CD45RA+ positively selected. The sequence derives from a man younger than 40 in good health. This CDR3 is CASSSGGISGANVLTF. The DNA of the CDR3 is TGTGCCAGCAGTTCAGGTGGGATCTCTGGGGCCAACGTCCTGACTTTC.